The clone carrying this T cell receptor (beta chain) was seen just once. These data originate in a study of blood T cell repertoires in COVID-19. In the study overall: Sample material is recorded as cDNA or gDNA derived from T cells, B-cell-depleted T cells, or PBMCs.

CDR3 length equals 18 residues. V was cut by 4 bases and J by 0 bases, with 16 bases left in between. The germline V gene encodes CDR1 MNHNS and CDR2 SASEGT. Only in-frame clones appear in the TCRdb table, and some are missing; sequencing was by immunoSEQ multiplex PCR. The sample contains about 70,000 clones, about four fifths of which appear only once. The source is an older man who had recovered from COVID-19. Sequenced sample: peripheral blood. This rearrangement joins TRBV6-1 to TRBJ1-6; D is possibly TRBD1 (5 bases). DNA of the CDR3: TGTGCCAGCAGTGGCCCTGGCGGGGCTAGCTCCTATAATTCACCCCTCCACTTT. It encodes CASSGPGGASSYNSPLHF.